This T cell receptor beta chain was sequenced in a study of T cell responses to AZD1222 COVID-19 vaccine. Study-wide results and limits: Reports say nearly half of spike-specific TCRs go after unmutated variant regions. White British people made up most donors, females outnumbered males, and clonal diversity was possibly underestimated. Regions 160-218 and 743-854 held dominance among vaccine-associated CD4 TCRs, which spanned spike.

TCRdb's copy holds only in-frame clones and misses some; the assay was immunoSEQ multiplex PCR. The data show 120,000 or so clones, roughly 92% seen once. This CDR3 is 15 amino acids long. The J segment lost 4 bases and the V segment lost 7 bases, leaving 12 bases of the junction unmatched. Germline loops: CDR1 SGHKS, CDR2 YYEKEE (reference sequence). In regard to this clone: Its target is not known.

This TCR was sampled from an adult in good health. This rearrangement joins TRBV5-5 to TRBJ2-3, with 7 bases aligning to TRBD2. Source: peripheral blood, taken on day 0 of AZD1222 vaccination. The chain's CDR3 is CASLLSWGGADTQYF. In nucleotides, the CDR3 is TGTGCCAGCTTACTCTCCTGGGGGGGGGCAGATACGCAGTATTTT. Full variable domain (missing parts from reference TRBV5-5 and TRBJ2-3): DAGVTQSPTHLIKTRGQQVTLRCSPISGHKSVSWYQQVLGQGPQFIFQYYEKEERGRGNFPDRFSARQFPNYSSELNVNALLLGDSALYLCASLLSWGGADTQYFGPGTRLTVL.